The clone carrying this T cell receptor (beta chain) has only one observation. Original data processing: Estimation of nucleated cell counts was performed using reference gene primer amplification. Produced via immunoSEQ multiplex PCR; TCRdb's table is partial and in-frame only. The V and J calls and clone size come from that table; D and trimming were worked out from the DNA. The sample shows a few hundred thousand clones, around 87% of them seen only once. These data are taken from a study of blood T cell repertoires in COVID-19. This CDR3 comprises 16 residues. Germline V gene data show CDR1 as LGHNA and CDR2 as YNFKEQ. Trimming took 1 base from V and 1 from J, leaving 13 bases between them. Participant-reported clinical history was the basis for cohort assignment.

This sequence joins TRBV4-2 and TRBJ1-1; D is unclear. The source is a man aged 18-30 years who had recovered from COVID-19. The sequencing sample was made of PBMCs or T cells enriched from blood (not recorded which). This chain's CDR3 is CASSQAVGSANTEAFF. DNA of the CDR3: TGTGCCAGCAGCCAAGCTGTCGGGTCAGCGAACACTGAAGCTTTCTTT.